The 2 T cell receptor beta chains below all came from one sample that was sequenced in a study of blood T cells in healthy people across ages (dated by TCRdb to about 2015). The library was obtained by 5' RACE. The instrument given in TCRdb is Illumina HiSeq 2500. The second PCR ran for roughly 7 to 11 cycles and used a J-beta primer mix along with a sample-barcoded 5' primer. TCRdb itself trimmed the public reads at Q25 with fastp, ran MiXCR and retained productive beta chains. Each entry merges the rows of one CDR3 protein and shows their most common DNA and genes. Recorded for this sample are approximately 680,000 distinct CDR3 sequences; 32% of them occurred a single time. Roughly 15% of the sample is held by the ten biggest clonotypes. Sequences were obtained from blood. These receptor sequences come from a woman older than 75 in good health. Donor details come from another sample of the same person, matched by shared clones.

This clonotype occurred many times. This chain connects TRBV20-1 to TRBJ1-1, with 8 nucleotides matching TRBD1. The V segment lost 3 bases and the J segment 1 base; nucleotides outside the gene matches: 4. This CDR3 has 14 amino acids. Germline V gives CDR1 DFQATT, CDR2 SNEGSKA (reference sequence). CDR3 amino acids: CSARVTGANTEAFF. CDR3 coding DNA: TGCAGTGCTAGGGTGACAGGGGCGAACACTGAAGCTTTCTTT.

The sample holds many counts of this clonotype. The chain has TRBV20-1 and TRBJ2-7; possible D gene TRBD1, 6 bases. The CDR3 has 13 residues. Germline CDR1 reads DFQATT; CDR2 reads SNEGSKA (reference sequence). V was cut by 3 bases and J by 6 bases, with 15 bases left in between. The CDR3 loop is CSASSRQAGEQYF. The DNA of the CDR3 is TGCAGTGCTAGTTCTAGACAGGCGGGCGAGCAGTACTTC.